This TCR beta chain was documented in a study of vaccination effects on CD4 cells after COVID-19. Assay: immunoSEQ multiplex PCR; the TCRdb copy retains only in-frame clones and omits some. The sample holds 70,000 or so clones, 70% to 80% seen once. Remarks on this clone: Its antigen is still unknown.

CDR1 WSHSY and CDR2 SAAADI come from the germline V gene. Trimming took 6 bases from V and 1 from J; bases not matched to a gene: 5. The CDR3 covers 14 residues. Cells that had been cultured for approximately eleven days were the source of isolated CD4+ T cells. J is TRBJ1-1 and V is TRBV10-2; 7 bases are a match to TRBD1. This sequence was found in a human donor who received a COVID-19 vaccine. The specimen comprised CD4+ T cells from PBMCs cultured without peptide, sampled before COVID-19 vaccination. CDR3 bases: TGCGCCAGCAGGAACAGGGGTAGGAACACTGAAGCTTTCTTT. This encodes CASRNRGRNTEAFF.